The 32 T cell receptor beta chains below all came from one sample that was sequenced in a study of blood T cell repertoires in COVID-19. Method: immunoSEQ multiplex PCR; TCRdb's copy keeps in-frame clones and lacks some. The sample lists about 220,000 clones, around 80% occurring once. Sequenced material: PBMCs or T cells enriched from blood (not recorded which). These receptors all stem from a man in his forties who had recovered from COVID-19.

The rearrangement links TRBV10-3 to TRBJ2-7; D perhaps matches TRBD2 (5 bases). The CDR3 consists of 12 residues. From germline, CDR1 is ENHRY and CDR2 SYGVKD. The V and J ends lost 4 bases and 6 bases respectively, with 10 bases between them. CDR3 in DNA: TGTGCCATCAGTGGATTAGAGGGCGAGCAGTACTTC. It codes for CAISGLEGEQYF.

The CDR3 is CASSANRAGTEAFF. CDR3 DNA sequence: TGTGCCAGCAGTGCGAACAGGGCGGGCACTGAAGCTTTCTTT. The gene calls are TRBV2 and TRBJ1-1, with D possibly TRBD1 on 6 matching bases. The V end was cut by 4 bases, the J end by 4 bases, with 13 bases between. This CDR3 spans 14 amino acids. The germline V gene encodes CDR1 SNHLY and CDR2 FYNNEI.

This chain connects TRBV28 to TRBJ1-4; 8 positions match TRBD1. This CDR3 region has 15 residues. Trimming at V came to 3 bases and at J to 7 bases, leaving 7 bases not matched to a gene. In germline, CDR1 is MDHEN, CDR2 SYDVKM. CDR3 sequence: CASSFPAGGTEKLFF. CDR3 in DNA: TGTGCCAGCAGTTTCCCGGCAGGGGGCACTGAAAAACTGTTTTTT. The whole variable domain, filled in from reference TRBV28 and TRBJ1-4, reads DVKVTQSSRYLVKRTGEKVFLECVQDMDHENMFWYRQDPGLGLRLIYFSYDVKMKEKGDIPEGYSVSREKKERFSLILESASTNQTSMYLCASSFPAGGTEKLFFGSGTQLSVL.

The rearrangement uses TRBV9 and TRBJ2-2, with TRBD2 matching over 7 bases. The germline V gene encodes CDR1 SGDLS and CDR2 YYNGEE. This CDR3 contains 13 residues. V lost 2 bases, J lost 6 bases, and 1 base stayed unmatched. Written as DNA, the CDR3 is TGTGCCAGCAGCGTGACTAGCCCCGGGGAGCTGTTTTTT. Amino acids: CASSVTSPGELFF.

V is TRBV29-1 and J is TRBJ2-7; D unresolved. Germline CDR1 reads SQVTM; CDR2 reads ANQGSEA. Trimming cost V 0 bases and J 0 bases, with 9 bases left between them. This CDR3 has 14 residues. This CDR3 is CSVEDAAASYEQYF. As DNA, the CDR3 is TGCAGCGTTGAAGATGCGGCAGCCTCCTACGAGCAGTACTTC.

This clone showed up just a few times. The J gene is TRBJ1-4, the V gene TRBV27, with D possibly being TRBD1 (5 bases). There are 12 residues in the CDR3. Germline CDR1 reads MNHEY; CDR2 reads SMNVEV (reference sequence). Deletions cut 3 bases from V and 8 bases from J, with 7 bases between. The chain's CDR3 is CASSFRGEKLFF. The CDR3 DNA sequence: TGTGCCAGCAGTTTTCGGGGGGAAAAACTGTTTTTT.

V is TRBV28 and J is TRBJ1-2; the D gene is possibly TRBD1 (6 bases). This CDR3 region has 14 residues. The germline gives CDR1 MDHEN, CDR2 SYDVKM. Deletions cut 10 bases from V and 5 bases from J, with 20 bases between. CDR3 in amino acids: CATKWDVGTYGYTF. The CDR3 coding sequence is TGTGCCACCAAATGGGACGTCGGGACATATGGCTACACCTTC.

This clone was observed a few times. The chain has TRBV5-1 and TRBJ2-1, with 7 nucleotides matching TRBD2. V was pared by 3 bases and J by 6 bases, with 9 bases of the junction left unmatched. Germline-derived CDR1 and CDR2 are SGHRS and YFSETQ. The CDR3 is 15 residues long. The CDR3 nucleotides are TGCGCCAGCAGCTCTGCGGGAGATTCGGCCAATGAGCAGTTCTTC. Residues: CASSSAGDSANEQFF.

There are a few counts of this clone. The chain is built from TRBV6-5 and TRBJ1-3; TRBD1 matches at 7 bases. V trimming: 6 bases; J trimming: 0 bases; junction bases outside the gene matches: 5. The length of the CDR3 is 15 residues. The germline gives CDR1 MNHEY, CDR2 SVGAGI. CDR3 nucleotides: TGTGCCAGCAGGGCCGGGACAGACTCTGGAAACACCATATATTTT. Residues: CASRAGTDSGNTIYF.

The rearrangement links TRBV20-1 to TRBJ1-4, with unresolved D. Germline V CDR1 and CDR2: DFQATT, SNEGSKA (reference sequence). V lost 3 bases, J lost 0 bases, and 5 bases lay in between. The CDR3 totals 13 residues. This chain's CDR3 is CSASRSTNEKLFF. CDR3 nucleotides: TGCAGTGCTAGTCGTTCAACTAATGAAAAACTGTTTTTT.

The chain uses TRBV28 and TRBJ2-5; a possible D gene is TRBD2 (6 bases). Germline V gene lookup returns CDR1 MDHEN and CDR2 SYDVKM. Trimming took 5 bases from V and 2 from J, leaving 15 bases between them. The CDR3 runs to 15 residues. CDR3 loop: CASSPAGSRQETQYF. The CDR3 bases are TGTGCCAGCAGTCCCGCCGGGAGCAGGCAAGAGACCCAGTACTTC.

J is TRBJ2-7 and V is TRBV2; 7 positions match TRBD1. CDR3 length equals 13 residues. The J segment lost 3 bases and the V segment lost 9 bases, leaving 8 bases of the junction unmatched. Looked up from germline, CDR1 is SNHLY and CDR2 is FYNNEI. The CDR3 bases are TGTGCCAGAGGGACAGCAGGAGACTACGAGCAGTACTTC. This translates into CARGTAGDYEQYF.

The CDR3 DNA sequence: TGTGCCAGCAGCGGGGCGGGCTCCTACAATGAGCAGTTCTTC. Protein product: CASSGAGSYNEQFF. The rearrangement links TRBV9 to TRBJ2-1; D is perhaps TRBD2 (5 bases). The germline V and J ends were trimmed by 3 bases and 0 bases, with 7 bases remaining between them. This CDR3 spans 14 amino acids. Germline V gene sequence: CDR1 SGDLS, CDR2 YYNGEE.

This clone was found a few times. V gene TRBV12-3 or TRBV12-4 combines with J gene TRBJ2-1; 9 bases fit TRBD2. The CDR3 runs to 13 residues. V gave up 6 bases and J gave up 9 bases; unmatched junction bases: 6. The CDR3 DNA reads as TGTGCCAGCAGGCTAGCGGGGTGGAGTGAGCAGTTCTTC. It codes for CASRLAGWSEQFF.

J is TRBJ2-7 and V is TRBV6-5; 7 bases match TRBD2. The CDR3 has 13 residues. V lost 7 bases, J lost 3 bases, and 6 bases stayed unmatched. Germline V gene sequence: CDR1 MNHEY, CDR2 SVGAGI. The CDR3 sequence: CASIGGGSYEQYF. CDR3 sequence (DNA): TGTGCCAGCATAGGCGGCGGGAGCTACGAGCAGTACTTC.

The rearrangement links TRBV30 to TRBJ2-7; 8 nucleotides agree with TRBD2. The CDR3 extends over 13 amino acids. Trimming took 5 bases from V and 3 from J; bases not matched to a gene: 6. Germline CDR1 reads GTSNPN; CDR2 reads SVGIG (reference sequence). The CDR3 bases are TGTGCCTGGCTACTAGCGGCCCTCTACGAGCAGTACTTC. Its translation: CAWLLAALYEQYF.

The chain couples TRBV6-5 to TRBJ2-2; no clear D. This CDR3 has 14 residues. Germline V gene lookup returns CDR1 MNHEY and CDR2 SVGAGI. Trimming left V 7 bases short and J 6 bases short, with 15 bases between. CDR3 region: CASMRETPPGELFF. The CDR3 DNA is TGTGCCAGCATGAGAGAAACGCCCCCCGGGGAGCTGTTTTTT.

The rearrangement uses TRBV19 and TRBJ1-6; D unclear. The CDR3 is made up of 16 amino acids. Per germline, CDR1 LNHDA and CDR2 SQIVND (reference sequence). V was cut by 7 bases and J by 7 bases, with 20 bases left in between. The CDR3: CASTGRPGGLNSPLHF. The CDR3, as DNA: TGTGCCAGTACGGGCAGGCCGGGCGGACTAAATTCACCCCTCCACTTT. Complete variable domain (other parts from reference TRBV19 and TRBJ1-6): DGGITQSPKYLFRKEGQNVTLSCEQNLNHDAMYWYRQDPGQGLRLIYYSQIVNDFQKGDIAEGYSVSREKKESFPLTVTSAQKNPTAFYLCASTGRPGGLNSPLHFGNGTRLTVT.

The chain uses TRBV10-3 and TRBJ2-1; 8 nucleotides match TRBD1. The CDR3 length is 17 residues. J gave up 5 bases and V 2 bases, and 11 bases lay outside the gene matches. Germline CDR1 is ENHRY and CDR2 is SYGVKD. This CDR3 reads CAISEPPGRGLHNEQFF. CDR3 DNA: TGTGCCATCAGTGAGCCCCCGGGCAGGGGGCTTCACAATGAGCAGTTCTTC.

The chain joins TRBV5-4 to TRBJ2-5; a weak D match, TRBD1 (6 bases). With 2 bases removed from V and 2 bases from J, the gap between germline ends came to 16 bases. The CDR3 covers 16 residues. Germline V gene sequence: CDR1 SGHNT, CDR2 YYREEE (reference sequence). CDR3 nucleotide sequence: TGTGCCAGCAGCTTTAAACACCGAACAGGGCAAGAGACCCAGTACTTC. It codes for CASSFKHRTGQETQYF.

The J gene is TRBJ2-7, the V gene TRBV3-1 (or the pseudogene TRBV3-2); TRBD1 matches 9 bases. Per the germline V gene, CDR1 is LGHDT and CDR2 is YNNKEL (reference sequence). The CDR3 extends over 16 amino acids. V trimming: 5 bases; J trimming: 6 bases; junction bases outside the gene matches: 14. Written as DNA, the CDR3 is TGTGCCAGCAGCGGAGGCCTACCCGGGACAGGGACCGAGCAGTACTTC. It translates to CASSGGLPGTGTEQYF.

The chain combines TRBV19 with TRBJ2-1, with 10 bases that match TRBD2. The V gene end was trimmed by 6 bases and the J gene end by 8 bases; junction bases not matched to a gene: 7. The CDR3 loop spans 14 amino acids. Per germline, CDR1 LNHDA and CDR2 SQIVND (reference sequence). The CDR3 DNA sequence: TGTGCCAGTAGGGCTAGCGGGAGTGTCGATGAGCAGTTCTTC. This translates into CASRASGSVDEQFF.

This chain links TRBV11-3 with TRBJ2-5, with a weak D call TRBD2 (7 bases). The CDR3 is 15 residues long. CDR1 is SGHNT and CDR2 is YENEEA in the germline V gene. V lost 4 bases and J lost 2, with 14 bases in between. The CDR3 loop reads CASSYGGGGQETQYF. The CDR3 DNA reads as TGTGCCAGCAGCTACGGGGGCGGGGGACAAGAGACCCAGTACTTC.

J is TRBJ2-4 and V is TRBV27, with 8 bases matching TRBD2. Germline V gene lookup returns CDR1 MNHEY and CDR2 SMNVEV (reference sequence). The CDR3 is made up of 13 amino acids. The ends lost 4 bases at V and 9 bases at J; junction bases unmatched: 5. The CDR3 sequence is CASSSSRGGIQYF. The CDR3 DNA reads as TGTGCCAGCAGTTCCTCCCGGGGGGGCATTCAGTACTTC.

V gene TRBV4-3 combines with J gene TRBJ1-5; D uncertain. Between the trimmed V and J ends, which lost 0 bases and 4 bases, there was a span of 13 bases. The V gene's germline CDR1 is LGHNA and CDR2 YSLEER. The CDR3 is made up of 16 amino acids. DNA for the CDR3: TGCGCCAGCAGCCAAGATGTAGTGAAACAGAATCAGCCCCAGCATTTT. Translating gives CASSQDVVKQNQPQHF.

The chain recombines TRBV30 with TRBJ1-5; 10 bases align to TRBD1. V was clipped by 2 bases and J by 6 bases; unmatched bases: 1. Germline lookup yields CDR1 GTSNPN and CDR2 SVGIG (reference sequence). The CDR3 sequence is 13 residues long. This CDR3 reads CAWSRTGGQPQHF. The DNA of the CDR3 is TGTGCCTGGAGTCGGACAGGGGGTCAGCCCCAGCATTTT. The whole variable domain, remainder taken from reference TRBV30 and TRBJ1-5, is SQTIHQWPATLVQPVGSPLSLECTVEGTSNPNLYWYRQAAGRGLQLLFYSVGIGQISSEVPQNLSASRPQDRQFILSSKKLLLSDSGFYLCAWSRTGGQPQHFGDGTRLSIL.

This chain links TRBV19 with TRBJ2-3, with 7 bases matching TRBD1. CDR3 length: 16 amino acids. CDR1 LNHDA and CDR2 SQIVND come from the germline V gene (reference sequence). V shed 2 bases, J shed 0 bases, and the junction held 5 bases outside the gene matches. The CDR3 DNA reads TGTGCCAGTAGTATAAGAGGGACAGTAAGCACAGATACGCAGTATTTT. Residues: CASSIRGTVSTDTQYF.

J is TRBJ1-1 and V is TRBV3-1 (or the pseudogene TRBV3-2); 12 bases agree with TRBD1. Germline V CDR1 and CDR2: LGHDT, YNNKEL (reference sequence). The length of the CDR3 is 17 residues. V trimming: 0 bases; J trimming: 2 bases; junction bases outside the gene matches: 4. In DNA form, the CDR3 reads TGTGCCAGCAGCCAAGACCGGGACAGGGGGCTTAACACTGAAGCTTTCTTT. Amino acids: CASSQDRDRGLNTEAFF.

Remarks on this clone: The same CDR3 is also encoded by other DNA sequences in this sample. The genes are TRBV27 and TRBJ1-2, with 7 bases that match TRBD1. V was pared by 6 bases and J by 7 bases, with 5 bases of the junction left unmatched. Germline CDR1 reads MNHEY; CDR2 reads SMNVEV (reference sequence). The CDR3 runs to 12 residues. The CDR3 sequence is CASSPTGTGYTF. CDR3 in DNA: TGTGCCAGCAGCCCGACAGGGACTGGCTACACCTTC.

This clone was detected only once. The chain joins TRBV5-8 to TRBJ1-2, with 7 bases that match TRBD1. Germline CDR1 and CDR2: SGHTS and YDEGEE. The J segment lost 8 bases and the V segment lost 4 bases, leaving 11 bases of the junction unmatched. The CDR3 runs 14 residues. The CDR3 loop reads CASSPGQYDEGYTF. DNA for the CDR3: TGTGCCAGCAGCCCGGGACAGTATGATGAGGGCTACACCTTC.

The chain employs TRBV11-2 and TRBJ2-7, with D maybe TRBD1 (6 bases). CDR1 SGHAT and CDR2 FQNNGV come from the germline V gene. The CDR3 is 13 residues long. V gave up 3 bases and J gave up 1 base, with 7 bases separating them. CDR3 DNA sequence: TGTGCCAGCAGCTTCACAGGGTCCTACGAGCAGTACTTC. Amino acid sequence: CASSFTGSYEQYF.

The chain recombines TRBV19 with TRBJ1-5, with D possibly being TRBD1 (6 bases). From germline, CDR1 is LNHDA and CDR2 SQIVND (reference sequence). V was clipped by 4 bases and J by 0 bases, with 13 bases between them. CDR3 size: 16 residues. The CDR3 loop reads CASSTRTEYSNQPQHF. CDR3 coding DNA: TGTGCCAGTAGTACCAGGACAGAATATAGCAATCAGCCCCAGCATTTT.